The entry below describes one T cell receptor (beta chain). Its specificity is not known. Specified time point: cycle 4 day 1 (C4D1), after more than five weeks of nivolumab. Every patient was affected by relapse after autologous stem cell transplantation, while exposure to brentuximab vedotin was not uniform. This sample is drawn from a study of PD-1 blockade in classical Hodgkin lymphoma. Study-level results: Diminished baseline TCR diversity has been reported in newly diagnosed patients relative to healthy donors. Why repertoires differed is undefined; disease activity or prior therapy possibly contributed.

The repertoire was sequenced with immunoSEQ multiplex PCR; TCRdb's copy has only in-frame clones and lacks some. Counted here are about 21,000 clones, 75% to 90% occurring once; the ten biggest clones make up more than 10%. The clonotype comes from a human donor with classical Hodgkin lymphoma. The source material was peripheral blood mononuclear cells (PBMCs), sampled before the fourth cycle of nivolumab.

The CDR3 loop is CASSMSLLLGVYNEQFF. In DNA, the CDR3 is TGTGCCAGTAGTATGAGCCTTTTACTAGGGGTCTACAATGAGCAGTTCTTC. The rearrangement joins TRBV19 to TRBJ2-1, with D perhaps assigned TRBD1 or TRBD2 (5 bases each). Germline-derived CDR1 and CDR2 are LNHDA and SQIVND (reference sequence). CDR3 length: 17 residues. V was pared by 3 bases and J by 3 bases, with 18 bases between.